The next 9 T cell receptor beta chains were all read from a single sample in a study of control samples from healthy donors and cancer patients (TCRdb year 2020). Library preparation employed the immunoSEQ multiplex PCR assay. TCRdb obtained this table from immuneACCESS and retained in-frame rearrangements with V and J assigned. These tables miss some clones; where compared with another copy, unresolved V genes account for less than half of the shortfall, and the remainder is unexplained. The sample table contains about 120,000 clones; only one count was recorded for more than 80% of them. Of the sample, roughly 2.7% falls within the top ten clones. Material for sequencing was blood. Receptors originate from a man in his forties in good health.

This rearrangement joins TRBV5-4 to TRBJ2-3, with D perhaps TRBD2 (5 bases). Germline V lookup: CDR1 SGHNT, CDR2 YYREEE (reference sequence). Deletions cut 2 bases from V and 0 bases from J, with 16 bases between. The CDR3 length is 17 residues. This chain's CDR3 is CASSLAVALTSTDTQYF. The CDR3 nucleotides are TGTGCCAGCAGCTTAGCGGTCGCACTTACTAGCACAGATACGCAGTATTTT.

The V and J genes are TRBV11-3 and TRBJ2-2; D gene ambiguous. The CDR3 totals 13 residues. V was clipped by 3 bases and J by 6 bases, with 8 bases between them. CDR1 and CDR2 (germline): SGHNT, YENEEA. The CDR3 DNA sequence: TGTGCCAGCAGCTTTTCGTCGGCCGGGGAGCTGTTTTTT. It yields the protein CASSFSSAGELFF.

This rearrangement joins TRBV23-1 to TRBJ1-1; D is unclear. TRBV23-1 is an open reading frame whose function is uncertain. The V end lost 3 bases, the J end lost 1 base, and 18 bases lay between the germline ends. CDR3 length: 17 amino acids. The CDR3 region has the DNA TGCGCCAGCAGTCAGATTGAACTCCTATTAGGGAACACTGAAGCTTTCTTT. Its translation is CASSQIELLLGNTEAFF.

The chain is built from TRBV3-1 (or the pseudogene TRBV3-2) and TRBJ2-5, with a possible D match to TRBD1 (5 bases). Germline-derived CDR1 and CDR2 are LGHDT and YNNKEL (reference sequence). The V and J ends lost 5 bases and 9 bases respectively, with 28 bases between them. The CDR3 loop spans 17 amino acids. CDR3 coding DNA: TGTGCCAGCAGCGCCCACGTGCCGACGGTTACTGTAGGGGCCCAGTACTTC. Residues: CASSAHVPTVTVGAQYF.

The gene calls are TRBV6-5 and TRBJ1-1, with TRBD1 identical over 11 bases. This CDR3 spans 14 amino acids. In germline, CDR1 is MNHEY, CDR2 SVGAGI. V shed 2 bases, J shed 8 bases, and the junction held 4 bases outside the gene matches. CDR3 sequence reads: CASSYAGTGGEAFF. The CDR3 DNA sequence: TGTGCCAGCAGTTACGCCGGGACAGGGGGAGAAGCTTTCTTT.

The chain links TRBV18 to TRBJ1-5; D is unclear. The CDR3 loop spans 15 amino acids. The germline V gene has CDR1 KGHSH and CDR2 LQKENI. V lost 6 bases, J lost 2 bases, and 14 bases lay in between. CDR3 sequence reads: CASSPDGIRNQPQHF. The CDR3 coding sequence is TGTGCCAGCTCCCCCGACGGAATACGCAATCAGCCCCAGCATTTT.

This sequence joins TRBV4-1 and TRBJ2-7; TRBD1 matches 9 bases. CDR3 length: 14 amino acids. Germline CDR1 is MGHRA and CDR2 is YSYEKL. V lost 11 bases to trimming and J lost 2 bases; unmatched junction nucleotides: 10. As DNA, the CDR3 is TGCGCCTCTTCGCCGGGACAGGGAGCCTACGAGCAGTACTTC. This gives the protein CASSPGQGAYEQYF.

The rearrangement uses TRBV19 and TRBJ2-3, with TRBD2 identical over 8 bases. Germline values: CDR1 LNHDA, CDR2 SQIVND (reference sequence). With V trimmed by 3 bases and J by 1 base, 6 bases remained unmatched. The CDR3 is 16 amino acids. For the CDR3, the DNA is TGTGCCAGTAGTATTAGGCGGGGGGAAGGCACAGATACGCAGTATTTT. Protein sequence: CASSIRRGEGTDTQYF. Based on the CDR3 plus reference TRBV19 and TRBJ2-3, the full variable domain is DGGITQSPKYLFRKEGQNVTLSCEQNLNHDAMYWYRQDPGQGLRLIYYSQIVNDFQKGDIAEGYSVSREKKESFPLTVTSAQKNPTAFYLCASSIRRGEGTDTQYFGPGTRLTVL.

The V gene is TRBV5-1, the J gene TRBJ2-3; 9 bases match TRBD2. The junction had 8 bases not matched to a gene; V was cut back by 0 bases and J by 6 bases. The CDR3 runs 16 residues. The germline V gene encodes CDR1 SGHRS and CDR2 YFSETQ. In DNA form, the CDR3 reads TGCGCCAGCAGCTTGGAGCTGCGGGGGGGCGTGGATACGCAGTATTTT. It yields the protein CASSLELRGGVDTQYF.